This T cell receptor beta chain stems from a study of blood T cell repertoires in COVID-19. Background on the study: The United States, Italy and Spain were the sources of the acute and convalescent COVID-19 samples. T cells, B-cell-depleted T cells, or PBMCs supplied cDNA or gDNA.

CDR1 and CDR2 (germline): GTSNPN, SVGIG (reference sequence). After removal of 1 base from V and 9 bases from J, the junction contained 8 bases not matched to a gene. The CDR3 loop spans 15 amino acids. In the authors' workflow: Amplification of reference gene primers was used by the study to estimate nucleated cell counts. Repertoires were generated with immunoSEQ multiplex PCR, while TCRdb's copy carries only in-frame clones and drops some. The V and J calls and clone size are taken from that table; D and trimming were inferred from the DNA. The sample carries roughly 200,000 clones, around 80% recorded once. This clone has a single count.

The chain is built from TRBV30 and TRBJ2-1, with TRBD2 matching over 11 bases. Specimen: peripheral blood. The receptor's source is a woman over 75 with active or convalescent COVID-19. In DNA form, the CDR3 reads TGTGCCTGGAGTGGCTTTAGCGGGGGGGCGGGTGAGCAGTTCTTC. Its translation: CAWSGFSGGAGEQFF.